This T cell receptor beta chain is from a study of cytomegalovirus exposure and HLA in healthy donors. CDR1 is SQVTM, CDR2 ANQGSEA, per germline. The CDR3 is 11 amino acids. V lost 6 bases to trimming and J lost 0 bases, with 4 bases between them. Overall study results and limits: Cytomegalovirus status, reportedly, was diagnosed with high specificity and sensitivity by the classifier. Several V segments, TRBV6-2 and TRBV6-3 among them, could not be told apart and were dropped. The number of N-insertions in an Asian-associated ancestry cluster was reportedly below the 666-donor mean in a later analysis.

Worth noting for this clone: Its antigen is unidentified.

PCR involved 60 Vbeta and 13 Jbeta primers. Profiling relied on immunoSEQ multiplex PCR, and the TCRdb table lists in-frame clones only, not all of them. Here the sample spans about 150,000 clones, around 80% being singletons. This TCR was recovered from a woman between 40 and 55 years old in good health and CMV-seronegative. Sequences were obtained from PBMCs. J is TRBJ2-3 and V is TRBV29-1; no definite D call. CDR3 in DNA: TGCAGCGTGACAAGCACAGATACGCAGTATTTT. This gives the protein CSVTSTDTQYF.